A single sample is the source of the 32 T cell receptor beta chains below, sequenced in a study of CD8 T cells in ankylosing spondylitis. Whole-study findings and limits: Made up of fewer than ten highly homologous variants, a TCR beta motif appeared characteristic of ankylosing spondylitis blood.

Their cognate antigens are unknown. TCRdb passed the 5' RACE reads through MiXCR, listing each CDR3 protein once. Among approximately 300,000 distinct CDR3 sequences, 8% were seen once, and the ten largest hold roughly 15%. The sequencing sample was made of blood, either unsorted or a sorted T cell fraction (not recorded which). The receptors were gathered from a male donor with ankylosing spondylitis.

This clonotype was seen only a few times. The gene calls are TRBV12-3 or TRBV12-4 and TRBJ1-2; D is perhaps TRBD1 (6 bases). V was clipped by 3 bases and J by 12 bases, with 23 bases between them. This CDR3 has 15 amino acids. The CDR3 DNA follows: TGTGCCAGCAGTTTGGGGGCGGGAGTGGCGGACGGGCACACCTTC. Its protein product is CASSLGAGVADGHTF.

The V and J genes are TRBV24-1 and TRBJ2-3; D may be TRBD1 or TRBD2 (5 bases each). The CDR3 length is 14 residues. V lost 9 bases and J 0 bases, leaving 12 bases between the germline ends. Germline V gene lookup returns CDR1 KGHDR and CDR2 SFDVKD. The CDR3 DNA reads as TGTGCCACCTCTTCCGGGGACAGCACAGATACGCAGTATTTT. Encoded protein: CATSSGDSTDTQYF.

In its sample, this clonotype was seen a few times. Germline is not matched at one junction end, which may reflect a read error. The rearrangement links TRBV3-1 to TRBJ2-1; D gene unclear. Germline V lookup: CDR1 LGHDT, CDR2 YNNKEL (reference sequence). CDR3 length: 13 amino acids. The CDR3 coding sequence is TGTGCCAGCAGCCAAGAGTCCTACAAGGAGCAGTTCTTC. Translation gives CASSQESYKEQFF.

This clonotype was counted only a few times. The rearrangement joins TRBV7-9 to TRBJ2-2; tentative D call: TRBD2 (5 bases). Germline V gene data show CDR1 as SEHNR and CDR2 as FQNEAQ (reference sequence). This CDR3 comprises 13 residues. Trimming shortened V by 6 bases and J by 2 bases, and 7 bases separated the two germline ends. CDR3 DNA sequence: TGTGCCAGCAGGGGAGTAAACACCGGGGAGCTGTTTTTT. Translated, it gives CASRGVNTGELFF.

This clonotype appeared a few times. In nucleotides, the CDR3 is TGTGCCAGCAGCTTAGTCCCTGAGGGGGGTACGCAGTATTTT. It yields the protein CASSLVPEGGTQYF. The V call is TRBV7-2, the J call TRBJ2-3; tentatively, D is TRBD1 or TRBD2 (6 bases each). The germline V and J ends were trimmed by 1 base and 8 bases, with 13 bases remaining between them. The CDR3 extends over 14 amino acids. Germline assignment: CDR1 SGHTA and CDR2 FQGNSA.

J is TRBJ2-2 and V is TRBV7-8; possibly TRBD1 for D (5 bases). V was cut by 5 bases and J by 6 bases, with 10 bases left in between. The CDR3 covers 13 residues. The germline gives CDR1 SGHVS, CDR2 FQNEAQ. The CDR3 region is CASSGPGPGELFF. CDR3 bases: TGTGCCAGCAGCGGTCCAGGGCCCGGGGAGCTGTTTTTT.

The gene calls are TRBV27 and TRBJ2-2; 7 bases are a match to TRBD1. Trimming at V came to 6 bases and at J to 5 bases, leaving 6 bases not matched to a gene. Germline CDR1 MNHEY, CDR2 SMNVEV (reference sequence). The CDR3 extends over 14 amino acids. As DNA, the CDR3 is TGTGCCAGCAGACAGGGGTTGAATACCGGGGAGCTGTTTTTT. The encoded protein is CASRQGLNTGELFF.

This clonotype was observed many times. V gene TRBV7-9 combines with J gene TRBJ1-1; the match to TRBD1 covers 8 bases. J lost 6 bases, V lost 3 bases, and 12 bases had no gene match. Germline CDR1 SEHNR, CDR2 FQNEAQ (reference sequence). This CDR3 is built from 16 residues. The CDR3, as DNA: TGTGCCAGCAGCTTTTCAGGGGGCAGGGAGGACTCTGAAGCTTTCTTT. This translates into CASSFSGGREDSEAFF.

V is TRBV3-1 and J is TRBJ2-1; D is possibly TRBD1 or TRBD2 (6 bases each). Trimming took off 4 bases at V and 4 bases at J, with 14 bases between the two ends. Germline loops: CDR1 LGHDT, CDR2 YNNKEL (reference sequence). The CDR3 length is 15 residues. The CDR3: CASSPGRGAYNEQFF. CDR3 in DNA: TGTGCCAGCAGCCCCGGAAGGGGGGCTTACAATGAGCAGTTCTTC.

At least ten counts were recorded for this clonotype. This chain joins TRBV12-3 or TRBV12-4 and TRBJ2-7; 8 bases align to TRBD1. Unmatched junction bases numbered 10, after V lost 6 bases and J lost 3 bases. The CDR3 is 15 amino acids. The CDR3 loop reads CASRPGTGGFYEQYF. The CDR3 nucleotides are TGTGCCAGCAGGCCGGGGACAGGAGGGTTCTACGAGCAGTACTTC.

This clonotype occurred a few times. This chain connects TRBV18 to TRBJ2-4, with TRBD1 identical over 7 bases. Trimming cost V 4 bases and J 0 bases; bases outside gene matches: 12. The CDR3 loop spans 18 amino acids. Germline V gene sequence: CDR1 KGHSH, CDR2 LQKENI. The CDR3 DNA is TGTGCCAGCTCACACCTCCGACAGGGAGCCCGAGCCAAAAACATTCAGTACTTC. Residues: CASSHLRQGARAKNIQYF. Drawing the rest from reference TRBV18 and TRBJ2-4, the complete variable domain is NAGVMQNPRHLVRRRGQEARLRCSPMKGHSHVYWYRQLPEEGLKFMVYLQKENIIDESGMPKERFSAEFPKEGPSILRIQQVVRGDSAAYFCASSHLRQGARAKNIQYFGAGTRLSVL.

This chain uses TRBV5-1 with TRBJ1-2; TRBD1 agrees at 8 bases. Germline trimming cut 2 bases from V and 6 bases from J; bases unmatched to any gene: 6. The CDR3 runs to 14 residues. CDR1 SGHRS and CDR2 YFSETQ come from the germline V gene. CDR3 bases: TGCGCCAGCAGCTTAGGGACAGGCCCAAATGGCTACACCTTC. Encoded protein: CASSLGTGPNGYTF. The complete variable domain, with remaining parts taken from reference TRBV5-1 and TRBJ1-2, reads KAGVTQTPRYLIKTRGQQVTLSCSPISGHRSVSWYQQTPGQGLQFLFEYFSETQRNKGNFPGRFSGRQFSNSRSEMNVSTLELGDSALYLCASSLGTGPNGYTFGSGTRLTVV.

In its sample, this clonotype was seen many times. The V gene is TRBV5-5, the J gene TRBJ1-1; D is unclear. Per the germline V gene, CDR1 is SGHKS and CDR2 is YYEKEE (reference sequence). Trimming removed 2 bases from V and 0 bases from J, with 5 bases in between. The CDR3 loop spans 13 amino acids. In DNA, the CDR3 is TGTGCCAGCAGCTTTCCATTGAACACTGAAGCTTTCTTT. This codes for CASSFPLNTEAFF.

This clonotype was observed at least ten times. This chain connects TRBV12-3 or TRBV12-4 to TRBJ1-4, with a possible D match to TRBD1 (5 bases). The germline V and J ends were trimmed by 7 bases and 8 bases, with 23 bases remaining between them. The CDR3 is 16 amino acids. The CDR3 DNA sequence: TGTGCCAGCACCCTATCCCAGACAGAAGGGGAAGAAAAACTGTTTTTT. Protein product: CASTLSQTEGEEKLFF.

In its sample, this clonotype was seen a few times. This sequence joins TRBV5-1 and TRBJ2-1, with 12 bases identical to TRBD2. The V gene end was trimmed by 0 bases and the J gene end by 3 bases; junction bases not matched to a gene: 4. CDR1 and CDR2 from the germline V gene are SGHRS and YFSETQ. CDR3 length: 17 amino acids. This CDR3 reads CASSLGLAGAVYNEQFF. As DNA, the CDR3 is TGCGCCAGCAGCTTGGGACTAGCGGGAGCCGTCTACAATGAGCAGTTCTTC.

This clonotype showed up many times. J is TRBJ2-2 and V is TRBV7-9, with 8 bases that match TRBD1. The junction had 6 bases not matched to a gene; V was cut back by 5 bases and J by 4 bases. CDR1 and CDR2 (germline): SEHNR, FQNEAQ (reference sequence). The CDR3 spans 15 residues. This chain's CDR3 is CASSPGQGVTGELFF. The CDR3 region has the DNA TGTGCCAGCAGCCCAGGACAGGGAGTCACCGGGGAGCTGTTTTTT.

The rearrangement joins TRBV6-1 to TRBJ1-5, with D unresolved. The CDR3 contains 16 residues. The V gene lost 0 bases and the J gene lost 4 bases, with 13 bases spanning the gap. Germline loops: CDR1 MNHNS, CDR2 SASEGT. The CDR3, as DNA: TGTGCCAGCAGTGAAGCGGTTCTACTTCCAAATCAGCCCCAGCATTTT. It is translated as CASSEAVLLPNQPQHF.

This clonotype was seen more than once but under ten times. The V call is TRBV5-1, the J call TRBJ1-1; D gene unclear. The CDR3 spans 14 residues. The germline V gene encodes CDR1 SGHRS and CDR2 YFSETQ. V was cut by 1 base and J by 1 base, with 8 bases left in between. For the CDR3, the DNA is TGCGCCAGCAGCTTGTCCAGTAAGAACACTGAAGCTTTCTTT. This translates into CASSLSSKNTEAFF.

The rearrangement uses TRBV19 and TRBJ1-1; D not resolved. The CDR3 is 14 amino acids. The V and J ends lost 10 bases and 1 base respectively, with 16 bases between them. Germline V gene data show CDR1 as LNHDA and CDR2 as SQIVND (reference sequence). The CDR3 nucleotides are TGTGCCACCAGCTCTCAGGTACAGAACACTGAAGCTTTCTTT. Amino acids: CATSSQVQNTEAFF.

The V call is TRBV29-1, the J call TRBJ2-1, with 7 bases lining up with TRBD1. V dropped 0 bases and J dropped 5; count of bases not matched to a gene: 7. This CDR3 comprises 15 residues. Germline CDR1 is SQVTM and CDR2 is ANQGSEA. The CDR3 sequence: CSVEDIWTGDNEQFF. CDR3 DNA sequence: TGCAGCGTTGAAGATATTTGGACAGGAGACAATGAGCAGTTCTTC.

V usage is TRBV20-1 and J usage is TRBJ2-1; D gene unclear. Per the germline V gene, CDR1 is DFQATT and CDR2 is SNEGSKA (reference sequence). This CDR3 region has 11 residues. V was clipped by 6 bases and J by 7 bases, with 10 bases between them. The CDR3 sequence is CSARVFNEQFF. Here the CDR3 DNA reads TGCAGTGCCCGGGTGTTTAATGAGCAGTTCTTC.

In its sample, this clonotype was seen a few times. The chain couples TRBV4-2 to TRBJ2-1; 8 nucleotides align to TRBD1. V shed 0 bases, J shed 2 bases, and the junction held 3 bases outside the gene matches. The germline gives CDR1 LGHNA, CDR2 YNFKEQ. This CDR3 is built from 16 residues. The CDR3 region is CASSQDRQGTYNEQFF. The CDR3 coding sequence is TGTGCCAGCAGCCAAGATCGACAGGGGACCTACAATGAGCAGTTCTTC.

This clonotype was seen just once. DNA for the CDR3: TGTGCCAGCAGTGAGACAGAAGCACTTAATTCACCCCTCCACTTT. The encoded protein is CASSETEALNSPLHF. J is TRBJ1-6 and V is TRBV2; D might be TRBD1 (5 bases). Trimming shortened V by 3 bases and J by 6 bases, and 12 bases separated the two germline ends. There are 15 residues in the CDR3. In germline, CDR1 is SNHLY, CDR2 FYNNEI.

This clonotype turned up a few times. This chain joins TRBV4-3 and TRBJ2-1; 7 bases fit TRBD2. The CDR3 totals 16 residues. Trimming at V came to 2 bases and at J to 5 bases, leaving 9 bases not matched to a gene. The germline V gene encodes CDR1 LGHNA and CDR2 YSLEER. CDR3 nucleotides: TGCGCCAGCAGCCAACGCGTGGGCGGGAGCCACAATGAGCAGTTCTTC. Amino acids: CASSQRVGGSHNEQFF.

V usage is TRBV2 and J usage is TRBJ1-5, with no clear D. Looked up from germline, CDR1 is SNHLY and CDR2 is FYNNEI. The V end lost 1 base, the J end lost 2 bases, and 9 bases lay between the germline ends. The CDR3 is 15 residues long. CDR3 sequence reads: CASSEGQSGNQPQHF. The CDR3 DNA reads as TGTGCCAGCAGTGAAGGGCAGTCTGGCAATCAGCCCCAGCATTTT.

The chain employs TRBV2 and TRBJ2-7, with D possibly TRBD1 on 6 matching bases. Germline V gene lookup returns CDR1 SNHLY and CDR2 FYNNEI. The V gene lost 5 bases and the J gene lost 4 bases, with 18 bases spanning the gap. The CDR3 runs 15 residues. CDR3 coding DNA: TGTGCCAGCAGTTCGGGACAACGAAGTGGGTACGAGCAGTACTTC. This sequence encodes CASSSGQRSGYEQYF.

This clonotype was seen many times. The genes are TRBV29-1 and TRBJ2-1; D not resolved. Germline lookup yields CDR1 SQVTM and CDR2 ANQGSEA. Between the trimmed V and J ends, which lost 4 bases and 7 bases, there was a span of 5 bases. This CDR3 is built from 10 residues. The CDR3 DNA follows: TGCAGCGTTGGGGGAAATGAGCAGTTCTTC. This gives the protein CSVGGNEQFF.

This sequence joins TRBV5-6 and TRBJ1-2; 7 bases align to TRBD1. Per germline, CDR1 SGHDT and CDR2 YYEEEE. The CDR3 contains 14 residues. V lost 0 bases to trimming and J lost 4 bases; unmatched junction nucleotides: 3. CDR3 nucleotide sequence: TGTGCCAGCAGCTTGGTTCCAGGGGGCTATGGCTACACCTTC. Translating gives CASSLVPGGYGYTF.

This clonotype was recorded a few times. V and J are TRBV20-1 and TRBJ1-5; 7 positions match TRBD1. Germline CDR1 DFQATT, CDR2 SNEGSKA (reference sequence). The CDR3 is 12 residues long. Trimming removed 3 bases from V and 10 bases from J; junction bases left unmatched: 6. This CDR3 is CSAREGAIPQHF. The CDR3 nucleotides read TGCAGTGCTAGGGAGGGGGCTATCCCCCAGCATTTT.

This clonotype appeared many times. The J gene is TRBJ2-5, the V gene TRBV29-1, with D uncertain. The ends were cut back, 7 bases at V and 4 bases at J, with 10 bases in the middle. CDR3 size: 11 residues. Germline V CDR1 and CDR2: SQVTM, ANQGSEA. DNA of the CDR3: TGCAGCGCAGGACCAGCAGAGACCCAGTACTTC. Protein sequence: CSAGPAETQYF. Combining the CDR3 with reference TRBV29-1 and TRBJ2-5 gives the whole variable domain SAVISQKPSRDICQRGTSLTIQCQVDSQVTMMFWYRQQPGQSLTLIATANQGSEATYESGFVIDKFPISRPNLTFSTLTVSNMSPEDSSIYLCSAGPAETQYFGPGTRLLVL.

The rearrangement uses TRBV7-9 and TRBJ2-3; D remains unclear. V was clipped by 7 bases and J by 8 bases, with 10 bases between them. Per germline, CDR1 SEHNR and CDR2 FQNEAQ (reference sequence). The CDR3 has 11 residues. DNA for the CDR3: TGTGCCAGCACCGATTTGGGTACGCAGTATTTT. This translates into CASTDLGTQYF.

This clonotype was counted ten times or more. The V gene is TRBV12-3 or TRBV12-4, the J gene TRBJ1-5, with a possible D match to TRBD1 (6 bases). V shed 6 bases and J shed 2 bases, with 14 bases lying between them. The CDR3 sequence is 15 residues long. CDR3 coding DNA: TGTGCCAGCAGCCCCGACAGGCTGGGCAATCAGCCCCAGCATTTT. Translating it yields CASSPDRLGNQPQHF.